The text below deals with one T cell receptor beta chain. This specimen belongs to a study of blood T cell repertoires in COVID-19. Authors' data handling: Estimation of nucleated cell counts was performed using reference gene primer amplification. TCRdb's copy holds only in-frame clones and misses some; the assay was immunoSEQ multiplex PCR. V and J calls and clone size follow that table, whereas D and trimming were derived from the DNA. The repertoire has some 150,000 clones, around 85% of them found once; the top ten carry nearly 3%. The specimen was peripheral blood. This sequence originates from a woman between 40 and 50 years old with active or convalescent COVID-19.

This chain's CDR3 is CASSGTRDRGWSKNIQYF. The CDR3 bases are TGTGCCAGCAGCGGCACCCGGGACAGGGGATGGTCCAAAAACATTCAGTACTTC. V usage is TRBV9 and J usage is TRBJ2-4, with 10 bases aligning to TRBD1. CDR3 length: 18 residues. V shed 3 bases and J 2 bases; nucleotides not matched to a gene: 11. CDR1 SGDLS and CDR2 YYNGEE come from the germline V gene.